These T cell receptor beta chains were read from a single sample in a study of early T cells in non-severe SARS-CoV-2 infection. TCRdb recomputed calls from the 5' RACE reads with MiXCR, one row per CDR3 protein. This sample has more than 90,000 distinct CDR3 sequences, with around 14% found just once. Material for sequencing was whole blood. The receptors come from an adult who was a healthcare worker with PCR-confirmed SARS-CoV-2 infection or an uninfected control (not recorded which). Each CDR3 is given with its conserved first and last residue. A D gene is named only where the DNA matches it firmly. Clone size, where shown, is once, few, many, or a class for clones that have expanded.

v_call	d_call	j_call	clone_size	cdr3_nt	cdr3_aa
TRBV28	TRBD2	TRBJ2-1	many	TGTGCCAGCAAACTAGCGGGGGGTTACAATGAGCAGTTCTTC	CASKLAGGYNEQFF
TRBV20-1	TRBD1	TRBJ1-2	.	TGCCTACTGACAGGGGCCTATGGCTACACCTTC	CLLTGAYGYTF
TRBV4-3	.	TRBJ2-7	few	TGCGCCAGCAGCTCCTTCAGGGGCTACGAGCAGTACTTC	CASSSFRGYEQYF
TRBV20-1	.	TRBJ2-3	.	TGCAGCCTCCGGGGTCCCAAGGGGGCAGATACGCAGTATTTT	CSLRGPKGADTQYF
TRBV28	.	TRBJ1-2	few	TGTGCCAGTGGGAGCGGGAGTACCTATGGCTACACCTTC	CASGSGSTYGYTF
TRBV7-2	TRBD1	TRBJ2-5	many	TGTGCCAGCAGCTCCGGGACAGGGGCCACCCGGGAGACCCAGTACTTC	CASSSGTGATRETQYF
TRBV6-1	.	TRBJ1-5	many	TGTGCCAGCAGCGAGCGAGACACCCTGGGTCGTCAGCCCCAGCATTTT	CASSERDTLGRQPQHF
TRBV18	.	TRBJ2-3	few	TGTGCCAGCTCACCCGTTGGGAGCAGCACAGATACGCAGTATTTT	CASSPVGSSTDTQYF
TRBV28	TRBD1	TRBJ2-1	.	TGTGCCAGCAGTTTACAGGGGGCTATCGATGAGCAGTTCTTC	CASSLQGAIDEQFF
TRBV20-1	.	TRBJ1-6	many	TGCAGTGCTCGACAGGACATGAATTCACCCCTCCACTTT	CSARQDMNSPLHF
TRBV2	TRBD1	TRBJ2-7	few	TGTGCCAGGGGTGGACAGGGCTCCTACGAGCAGTACTTC	CARGGQGSYEQYF
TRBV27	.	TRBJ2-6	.	TGTGCCAGCAGTTCGCAGGGAGCCAACGTCCTGACTTTC	CASSSQGANVLTF
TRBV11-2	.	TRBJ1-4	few	TGTGCCAGCAGCTTAGGGGGAGTAGGAGCGGAAAAACTGTTTTTT	CASSLGGVGAEKLFF
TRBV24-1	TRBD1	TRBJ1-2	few	TGTGCCACCAGTGATAGACAGGGGGACATAGGTGGCTACACCTTC	CATSDRQGDIGGYTF
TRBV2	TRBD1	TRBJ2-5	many	TGTGCCAGCAGTTCCCAGGCAGGGGGCCACGAGACCCAGTACTTC	CASSSQAGGHETQYF
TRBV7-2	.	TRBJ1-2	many	TGTGCCAGCAGCTTAGAAGGTTCGGCCAACTATGGCTACACCTTC	CASSLEGSANYGYTF
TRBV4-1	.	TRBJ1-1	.	TGCGCCAGCAGCCAGGGGAACACTGAAGCTTTCTTT	CASSQGNTEAFF
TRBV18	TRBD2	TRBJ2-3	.	TGTGCCAGCTCACCAATGGGACTAGCGGGGGCAGATACGCAGTATTTT	CASSPMGLAGADTQYF
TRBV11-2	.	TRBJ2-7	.	TGTGCCAGCAGCCCAGGGCCGGGGCGCGAGCAGTACTTC	CASSPGPGREQYF
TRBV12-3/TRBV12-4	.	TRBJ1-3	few	TGTGCCAGCAGTCTGGGGCCATATGGCAGCTACTCTGGAAACACCATATATTTT	CASSLGPYGSYSGNTIYF
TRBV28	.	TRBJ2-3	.	TGTGCCAGCAGTTTGTGGCAGGGCAACACAGATACGCAGTATTTT	CASSLWQGNTDTQYF
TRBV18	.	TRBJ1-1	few	TGTGCCAGCTCACCATCTATATCAGGGGCAGGCACTGAAGCTTTCTTT	CASSPSISGAGTEAFF
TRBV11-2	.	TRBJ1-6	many	TGTGCCAGCAGCTTAGTTCATAATTCACCCCTCCACTTT	CASSLVHNSPLHF
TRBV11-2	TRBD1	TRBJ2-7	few	TGTGCCAGCAGCTTAGTCCTACTGACAGGGACCTACGAGCAGTACTTC	CASSLVLLTGTYEQYF
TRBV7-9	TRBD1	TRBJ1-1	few	TGTGCCAGCAGCTTAGGGGCAGGGGGCCTCATGAACACTGAAGCTTTCTTT	CASSLGAGGLMNTEAFF
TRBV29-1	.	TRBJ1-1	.	TGCAGCGTTGCTTTGGGGACTGAAGCTTTCTTT	CSVALGTEAFF
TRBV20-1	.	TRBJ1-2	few	TGCAGTGCTAGAGCAGATGGCTACACCTTC	CSARADGYTF
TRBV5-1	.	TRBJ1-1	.	TGCGCCAGCCGAACTACAGGGTTCGGATCCGCTGAAGCTTTCTTT	CASRTTGFGSAEAFF
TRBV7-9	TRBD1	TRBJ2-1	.	TGTGCCAGCAGCGACAGGGTCTATGAGCAGTTCTTC	CASSDRVYEQFF
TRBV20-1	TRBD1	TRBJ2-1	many	TGCAGTGCCCCGGGACAGGGGAATGAGCAGTTCTTC	CSAPGQGNEQFF
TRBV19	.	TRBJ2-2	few	TGTGCCAGTAGTAGCGGGACACCAGGAACCGGGGAGCTGTTTTTT	CASSSGTPGTGELFF
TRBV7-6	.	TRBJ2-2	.	TGTGCCAGCAGCTTAGGGGGGCCCACTGGGGAGCTGTTTTTT	CASSLGGPTGELFF
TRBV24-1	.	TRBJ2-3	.	TGTGCCTCTGGAGACAGTGGGCCTGCAGATACGCAGTATTTT	CASGDSGPADTQYF
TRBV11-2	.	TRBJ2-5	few	TGTGCCAGCAGCTTAGGGGAAAAAGAGACCCAGTACTTC	CASSLGEKETQYF
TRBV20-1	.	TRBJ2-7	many	TGCAGTGCTAGTCAGGAATACGAGCAGTACTTC	CSASQEYEQYF
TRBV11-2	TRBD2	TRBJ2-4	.	TGTGCCAGCAGCTTAGGGCGGGGGTTAGCCAAAAACATTCAGTACTTC	CASSLGRGLAKNIQYF
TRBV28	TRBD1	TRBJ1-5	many	TGTGCCAGCAGTTTCGCGACAGGGGGCCTTCAGCCCCAGCATTTT	CASSFATGGLQPQHF
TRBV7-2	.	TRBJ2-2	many	TGTGCCAGCAGCCGCCTAGCCAGCACCGGGGAGCTGTTTTTT	CASSRLASTGELFF
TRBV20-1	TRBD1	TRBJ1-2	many	TGCAGTGCTATCCGGACAGGGATTGACTATGGCTACACCTTC	CSAIRTGIDYGYTF
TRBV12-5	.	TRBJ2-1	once	TGTGCCAGTGTCTCGTCGGAGGGGGGGCCCTACAATGAGCAGTTCTTC	CASVSSEGGPYNEQFF
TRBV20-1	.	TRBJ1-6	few	TGCAGTGCTAGTAAGGCAGACGGCTCACCCCTCCACTTT	CSASKADGSPLHF
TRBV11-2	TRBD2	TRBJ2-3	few	TGTGCCAGCAGCGCCGGGGGGGACACAGATACGCAGTATTTT	CASSAGGDTDTQYF
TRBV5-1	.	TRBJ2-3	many	TGCGCCAGCAGCCTCCTGGGGGGGCCCTCCGATACGCAGTATTTT	CASSLLGGPSDTQYF
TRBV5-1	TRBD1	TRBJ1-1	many	TGCGCCAGCAGCCCACGGACAGGGAACACTGAAGCTTTCTTT	CASSPRTGNTEAFF
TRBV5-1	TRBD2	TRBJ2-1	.	TGCGCCAGCAGCATTGGAATTAGCGGGCTCAATGAGCAGTTCTTC	CASSIGISGLNEQFF
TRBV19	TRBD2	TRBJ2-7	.	TGTGCCAGGAAAGCCGGGACTAGCGCGATGGAGCAGTACTTC	CARKAGTSAMEQYF
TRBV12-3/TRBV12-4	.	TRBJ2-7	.	TGTGCCAGCAGCCTACAGGGTTCGGGAGAGCAGTACTTC	CASSLQGSGEQYF
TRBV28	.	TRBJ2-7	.	TGTGCCAGCACCCCAAGGGGCAGTGCAGGTTACGAGCAGTACTTC	CASTPRGSAGYEQYF
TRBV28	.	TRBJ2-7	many	TGTGCCAGTCGGGACCGAATCTACGAGCAGTACTTC	CASRDRIYEQYF
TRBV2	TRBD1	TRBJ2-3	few	TGTGCCAGCAGCCAGACAGGGTACACAGATACGCAGTATTTT	CASSQTGYTDTQYF
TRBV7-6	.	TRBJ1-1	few	TGTGCCAGCAGCGGACAGCTGAACACTGAAGCTTTCTTT	CASSGQLNTEAFF
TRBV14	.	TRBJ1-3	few	TGTGCCAGCAGCCAAACCAGGGGCCCCGAAAACACCATATATTTT	CASSQTRGPENTIYF
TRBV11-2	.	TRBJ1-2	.	TGTGCCAGCAGCTTTGGGGGTATAAACTATGGCTACACCTTC	CASSFGGINYGYTF
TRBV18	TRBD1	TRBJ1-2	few	TGTGCCAGCTCAATGGGACAGGACTATGGCTACACCTTC	CASSMGQDYGYTF
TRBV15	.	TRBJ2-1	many	TGTGCCACCAGCAGAGTAAAGAACAATGAGCAGTTCTTC	CATSRVKNNEQFF
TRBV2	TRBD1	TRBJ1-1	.	TGTGCCAGCAGCCTGGACAGGGGAAACACTGAAGCTTTCTTT	CASSLDRGNTEAFF